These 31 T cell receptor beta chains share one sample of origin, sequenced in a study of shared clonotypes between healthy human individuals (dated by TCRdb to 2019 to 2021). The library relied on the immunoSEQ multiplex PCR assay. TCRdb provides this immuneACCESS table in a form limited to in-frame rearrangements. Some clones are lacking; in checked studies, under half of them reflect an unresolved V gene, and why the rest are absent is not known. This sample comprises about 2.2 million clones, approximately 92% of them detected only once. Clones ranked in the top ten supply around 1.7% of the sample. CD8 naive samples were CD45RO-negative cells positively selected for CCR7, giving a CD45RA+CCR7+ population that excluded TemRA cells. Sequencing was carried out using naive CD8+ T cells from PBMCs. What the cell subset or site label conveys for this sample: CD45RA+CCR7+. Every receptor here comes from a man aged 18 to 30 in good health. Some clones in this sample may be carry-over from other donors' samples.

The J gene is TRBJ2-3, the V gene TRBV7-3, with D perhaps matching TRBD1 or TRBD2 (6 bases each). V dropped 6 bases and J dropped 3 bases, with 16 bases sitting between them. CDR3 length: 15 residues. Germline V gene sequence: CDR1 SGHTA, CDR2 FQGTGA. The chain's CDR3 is CASRGSGASTDTQYF. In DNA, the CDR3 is TGTGCCAGCAGGGGTTCGGGGGCAAGTACAGATACGCAGTATTTT.

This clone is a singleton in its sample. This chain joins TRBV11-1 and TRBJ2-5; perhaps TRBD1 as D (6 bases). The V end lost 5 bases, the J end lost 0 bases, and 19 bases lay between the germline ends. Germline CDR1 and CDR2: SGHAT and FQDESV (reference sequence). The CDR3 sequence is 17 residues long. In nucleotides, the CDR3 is TGTGCCAGCAGCCCGTCCCGGGACACCATGTACCAAGAGACCCAGTACTTC. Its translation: CASSPSRDTMYQETQYF.

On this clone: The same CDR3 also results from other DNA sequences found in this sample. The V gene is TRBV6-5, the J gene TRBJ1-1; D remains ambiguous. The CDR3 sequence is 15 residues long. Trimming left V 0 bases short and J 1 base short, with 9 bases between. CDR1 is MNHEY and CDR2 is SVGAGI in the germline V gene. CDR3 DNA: TGTGCCAGCAGTTACTCTCCGGGAGGGAACACTGAAGCTTTCTTT. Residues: CASSYSPGGNTEAFF.

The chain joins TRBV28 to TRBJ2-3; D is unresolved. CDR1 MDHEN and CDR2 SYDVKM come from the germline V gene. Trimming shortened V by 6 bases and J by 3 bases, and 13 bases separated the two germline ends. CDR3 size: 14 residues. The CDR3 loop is CASSHLSLTDTQYF. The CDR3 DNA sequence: TGTGCCAGCAGCCACCTCTCACTTACAGATACGCAGTATTTT.

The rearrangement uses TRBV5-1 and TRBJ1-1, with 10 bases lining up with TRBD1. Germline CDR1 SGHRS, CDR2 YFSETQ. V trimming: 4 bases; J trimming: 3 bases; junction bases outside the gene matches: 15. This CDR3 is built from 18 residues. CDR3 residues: CASSLQRQGAPSDTEAFF. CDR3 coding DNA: TGCGCCAGCAGCCTCCAACGACAGGGGGCCCCTTCGGACACTGAAGCTTTCTTT.

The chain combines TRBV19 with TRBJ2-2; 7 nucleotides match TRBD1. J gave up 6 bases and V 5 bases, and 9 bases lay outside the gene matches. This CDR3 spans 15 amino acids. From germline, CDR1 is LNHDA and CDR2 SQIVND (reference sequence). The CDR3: CASSVTGNGAGELFF. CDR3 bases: TGTGCCAGTAGTGTGACAGGGAATGGGGCCGGGGAGCTGTTTTTT. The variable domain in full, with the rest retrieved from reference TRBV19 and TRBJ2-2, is DGGITQSPKYLFRKEGQNVTLSCEQNLNHDAMYWYRQDPGQGLRLIYYSQIVNDFQKGDIAEGYSVSREKKESFPLTVTSAQKNPTAFYLCASSVTGNGAGELFFGEGSRLTVL.

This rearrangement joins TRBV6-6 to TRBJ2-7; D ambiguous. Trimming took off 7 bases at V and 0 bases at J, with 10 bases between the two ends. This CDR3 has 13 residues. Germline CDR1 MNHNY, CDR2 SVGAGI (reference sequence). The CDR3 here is CASKVASSYEQYF. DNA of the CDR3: TGTGCCAGCAAAGTGGCGAGCTCCTACGAGCAGTACTTC.

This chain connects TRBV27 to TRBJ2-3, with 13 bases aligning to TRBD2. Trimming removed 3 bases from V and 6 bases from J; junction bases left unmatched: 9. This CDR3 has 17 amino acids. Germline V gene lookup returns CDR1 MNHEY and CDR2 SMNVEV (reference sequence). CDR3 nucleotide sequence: TGTGCCAGCAGTTTCCTTGGACTAGCGGGAGTCCCGGATACGCAGTATTTT. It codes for CASSFLGLAGVPDTQYF.

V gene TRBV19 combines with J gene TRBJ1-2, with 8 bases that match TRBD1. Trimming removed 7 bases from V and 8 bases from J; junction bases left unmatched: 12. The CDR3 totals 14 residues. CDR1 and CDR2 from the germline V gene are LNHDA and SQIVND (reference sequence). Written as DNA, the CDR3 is TGTGCCAGTATTGGGATGGACAGGGAGAGGGGCTACACCTTC. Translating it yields CASIGMDRERGYTF.

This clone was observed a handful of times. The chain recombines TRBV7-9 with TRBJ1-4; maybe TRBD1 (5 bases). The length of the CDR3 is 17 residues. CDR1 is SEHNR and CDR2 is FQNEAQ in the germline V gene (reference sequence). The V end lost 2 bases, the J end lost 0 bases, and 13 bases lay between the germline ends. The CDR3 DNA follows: TGTGCCAGCAGCTTATTGACCGGGGCGGCAACTAATGAAAAACTGTTTTTT. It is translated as CASSLLTGAATNEKLFF.

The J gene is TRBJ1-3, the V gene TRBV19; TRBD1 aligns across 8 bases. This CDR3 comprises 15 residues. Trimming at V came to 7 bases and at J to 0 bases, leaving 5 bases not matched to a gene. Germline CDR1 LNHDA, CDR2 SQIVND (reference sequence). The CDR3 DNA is TGTGCCAGTACCAGGACAGGGAGCTCTGGAAACACCATATATTTT. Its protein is CASTRTGSSGNTIYF.

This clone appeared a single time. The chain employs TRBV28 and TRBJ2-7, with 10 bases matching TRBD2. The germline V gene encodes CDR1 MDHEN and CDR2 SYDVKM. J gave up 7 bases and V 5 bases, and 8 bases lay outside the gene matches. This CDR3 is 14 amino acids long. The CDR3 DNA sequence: TGTGCCAGCAGTCCTAGCGGGAGTTATATGGAGCAGTACTTC. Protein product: CASSPSGSYMEQYF.

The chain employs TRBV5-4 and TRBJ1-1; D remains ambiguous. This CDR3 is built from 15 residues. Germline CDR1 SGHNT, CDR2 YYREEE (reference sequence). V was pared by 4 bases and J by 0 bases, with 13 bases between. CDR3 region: CASSMDRSLNTEAFF. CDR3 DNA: TGTGCCAGCAGCATGGACCGCAGTCTGAACACTGAAGCTTTCTTT.

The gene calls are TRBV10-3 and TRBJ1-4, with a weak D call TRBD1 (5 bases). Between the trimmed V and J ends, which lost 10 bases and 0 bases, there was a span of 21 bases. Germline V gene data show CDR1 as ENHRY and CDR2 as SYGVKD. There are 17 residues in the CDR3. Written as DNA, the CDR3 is TGTGCCACGTGGACGGGACCCTTAACCCCAACTAATGAAAAACTGTTTTTT. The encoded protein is CATWTGPLTPTNEKLFF.

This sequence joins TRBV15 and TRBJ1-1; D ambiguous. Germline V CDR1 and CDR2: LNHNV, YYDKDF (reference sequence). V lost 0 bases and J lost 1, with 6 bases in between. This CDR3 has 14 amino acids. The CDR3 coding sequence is TGTGCCACCAGCAGAGATTCCGGGAACACTGAAGCTTTCTTT. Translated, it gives CATSRDSGNTEAFF.

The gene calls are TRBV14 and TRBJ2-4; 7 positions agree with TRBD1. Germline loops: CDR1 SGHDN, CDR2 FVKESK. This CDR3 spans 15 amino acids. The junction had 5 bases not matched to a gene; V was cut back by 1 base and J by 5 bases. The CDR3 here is CASSQGIGTENIQYF. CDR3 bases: TGTGCCAGCAGCCAAGGTATTGGGACAGAAAACATTCAGTACTTC.

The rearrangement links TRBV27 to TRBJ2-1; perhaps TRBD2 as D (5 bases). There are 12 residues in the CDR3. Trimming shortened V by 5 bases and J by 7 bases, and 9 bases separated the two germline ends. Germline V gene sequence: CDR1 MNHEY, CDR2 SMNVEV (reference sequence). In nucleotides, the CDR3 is TGTGCCAGCAGTAGACTAAAAAATGAGCAGTTCTTC. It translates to CASSRLKNEQFF.

The CDR3 DNA reads TGTGCCAGCAGTTGGATGACAGGGGCCACTGAAGCTTTCTTT. It specifies CASSWMTGATEAFF. The J gene is TRBJ1-1, the V gene TRBV28; the match to TRBD1 covers 8 bases. J was trimmed by 4 bases and V by 4 bases; bases with no gene match: 5. Germline V gene sequence: CDR1 MDHEN, CDR2 SYDVKM. The CDR3 sequence is 14 residues long.

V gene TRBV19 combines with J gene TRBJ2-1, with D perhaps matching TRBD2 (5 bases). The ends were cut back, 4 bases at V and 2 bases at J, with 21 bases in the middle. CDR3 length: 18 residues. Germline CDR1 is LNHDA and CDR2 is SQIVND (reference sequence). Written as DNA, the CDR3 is TGTGCCAGTAGTACCCCCCGCGATGTAGCGATAACCTACAATGAGCAGTTCTTC. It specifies CASSTPRDVAITYNEQFF.

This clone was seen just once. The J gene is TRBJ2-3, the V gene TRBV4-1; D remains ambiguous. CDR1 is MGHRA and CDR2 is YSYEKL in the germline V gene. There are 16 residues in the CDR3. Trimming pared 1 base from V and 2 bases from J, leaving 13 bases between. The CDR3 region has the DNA TGCGCCAGCAGCCAAGTGGCCGAAAACCCCACAGATACGCAGTATTTT. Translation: CASSQVAENPTDTQYF.

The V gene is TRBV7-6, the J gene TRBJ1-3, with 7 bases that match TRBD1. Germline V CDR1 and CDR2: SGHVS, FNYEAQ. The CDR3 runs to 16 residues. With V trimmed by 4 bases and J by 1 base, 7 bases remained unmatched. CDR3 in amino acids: CASSSYLQGSGNTIYF. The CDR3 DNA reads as TGTGCCAGCAGCTCCTACCTACAGGGGTCTGGAAACACCATATATTTT.

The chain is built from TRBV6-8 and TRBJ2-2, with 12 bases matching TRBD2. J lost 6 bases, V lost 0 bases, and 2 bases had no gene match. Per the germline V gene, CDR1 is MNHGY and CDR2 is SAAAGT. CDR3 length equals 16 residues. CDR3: CASSYSGTSGPGELFF. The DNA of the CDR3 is TGTGCCAGCAGTTACTCGGGGACTAGCGGGCCCGGGGAGCTGTTTTTT.

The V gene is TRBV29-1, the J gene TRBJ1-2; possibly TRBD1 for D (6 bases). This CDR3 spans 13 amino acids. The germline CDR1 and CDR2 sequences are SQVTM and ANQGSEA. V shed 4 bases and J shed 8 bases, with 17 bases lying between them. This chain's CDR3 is CSVVFDRSKGYTF. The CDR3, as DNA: TGCAGCGTTGTATTTGACAGGAGTAAGGGCTACACCTTC.

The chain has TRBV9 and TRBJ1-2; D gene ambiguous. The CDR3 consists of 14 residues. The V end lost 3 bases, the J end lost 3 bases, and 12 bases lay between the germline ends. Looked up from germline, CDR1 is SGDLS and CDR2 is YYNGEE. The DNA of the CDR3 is TGTGCCAGCAGCGGTCGGACGGACTACTATGGCTACACCTTC. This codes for CASSGRTDYYGYTF.

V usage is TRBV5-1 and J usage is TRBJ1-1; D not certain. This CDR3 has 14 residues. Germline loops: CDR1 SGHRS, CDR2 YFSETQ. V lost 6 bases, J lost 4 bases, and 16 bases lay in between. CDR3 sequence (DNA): TGCGCCAGCACCGCCTATGATTACGGCACTGAAGCTTTCTTT. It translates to CASTAYDYGTEAFF.

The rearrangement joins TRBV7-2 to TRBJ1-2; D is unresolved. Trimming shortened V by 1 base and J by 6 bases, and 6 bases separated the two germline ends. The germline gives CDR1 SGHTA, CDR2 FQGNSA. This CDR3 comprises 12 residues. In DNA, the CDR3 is TGTGCCAGCAGCTTAGGCGGTGATGGCTACACCTTC. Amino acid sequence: CASSLGGDGYTF.

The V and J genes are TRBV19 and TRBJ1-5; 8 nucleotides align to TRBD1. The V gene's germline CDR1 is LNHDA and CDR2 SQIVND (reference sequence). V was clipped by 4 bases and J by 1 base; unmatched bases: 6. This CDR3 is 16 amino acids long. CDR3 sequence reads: CASSTTQGASNQPQHF. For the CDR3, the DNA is TGTGCCAGTAGTACGACCCAGGGGGCGAGCAATCAGCCCCAGCATTTT.

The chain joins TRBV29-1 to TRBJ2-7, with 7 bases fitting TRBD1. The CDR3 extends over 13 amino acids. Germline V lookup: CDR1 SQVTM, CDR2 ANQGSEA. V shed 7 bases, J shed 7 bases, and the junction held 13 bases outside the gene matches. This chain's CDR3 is CSGGPGQTKEQYF. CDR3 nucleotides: TGCAGCGGGGGACCGGGACAGACGAAGGAGCAGTACTTC.

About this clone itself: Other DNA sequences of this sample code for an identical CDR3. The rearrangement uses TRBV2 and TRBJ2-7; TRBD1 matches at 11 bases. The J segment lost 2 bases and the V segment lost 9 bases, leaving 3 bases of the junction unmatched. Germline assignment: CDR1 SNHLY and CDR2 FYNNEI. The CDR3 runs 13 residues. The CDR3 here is CASTGQGAYEQYF. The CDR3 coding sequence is TGTGCCAGTACGGGACAGGGGGCCTACGAGCAGTACTTC.

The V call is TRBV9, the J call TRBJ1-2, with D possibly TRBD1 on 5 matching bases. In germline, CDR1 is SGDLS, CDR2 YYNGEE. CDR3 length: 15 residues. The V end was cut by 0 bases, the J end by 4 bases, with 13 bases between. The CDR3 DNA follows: TGTGCCAGCAGCGTAGAACCAGGGTCTGCCTATGGCTACACCTTC. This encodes CASSVEPGSAYGYTF.

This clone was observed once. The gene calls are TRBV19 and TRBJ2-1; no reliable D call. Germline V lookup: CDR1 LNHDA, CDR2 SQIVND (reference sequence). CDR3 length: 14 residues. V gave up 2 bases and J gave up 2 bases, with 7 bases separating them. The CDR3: CASSIFSPYNEQFF. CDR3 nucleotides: TGTGCCAGTAGTATATTCAGTCCCTACAATGAGCAGTTCTTC.